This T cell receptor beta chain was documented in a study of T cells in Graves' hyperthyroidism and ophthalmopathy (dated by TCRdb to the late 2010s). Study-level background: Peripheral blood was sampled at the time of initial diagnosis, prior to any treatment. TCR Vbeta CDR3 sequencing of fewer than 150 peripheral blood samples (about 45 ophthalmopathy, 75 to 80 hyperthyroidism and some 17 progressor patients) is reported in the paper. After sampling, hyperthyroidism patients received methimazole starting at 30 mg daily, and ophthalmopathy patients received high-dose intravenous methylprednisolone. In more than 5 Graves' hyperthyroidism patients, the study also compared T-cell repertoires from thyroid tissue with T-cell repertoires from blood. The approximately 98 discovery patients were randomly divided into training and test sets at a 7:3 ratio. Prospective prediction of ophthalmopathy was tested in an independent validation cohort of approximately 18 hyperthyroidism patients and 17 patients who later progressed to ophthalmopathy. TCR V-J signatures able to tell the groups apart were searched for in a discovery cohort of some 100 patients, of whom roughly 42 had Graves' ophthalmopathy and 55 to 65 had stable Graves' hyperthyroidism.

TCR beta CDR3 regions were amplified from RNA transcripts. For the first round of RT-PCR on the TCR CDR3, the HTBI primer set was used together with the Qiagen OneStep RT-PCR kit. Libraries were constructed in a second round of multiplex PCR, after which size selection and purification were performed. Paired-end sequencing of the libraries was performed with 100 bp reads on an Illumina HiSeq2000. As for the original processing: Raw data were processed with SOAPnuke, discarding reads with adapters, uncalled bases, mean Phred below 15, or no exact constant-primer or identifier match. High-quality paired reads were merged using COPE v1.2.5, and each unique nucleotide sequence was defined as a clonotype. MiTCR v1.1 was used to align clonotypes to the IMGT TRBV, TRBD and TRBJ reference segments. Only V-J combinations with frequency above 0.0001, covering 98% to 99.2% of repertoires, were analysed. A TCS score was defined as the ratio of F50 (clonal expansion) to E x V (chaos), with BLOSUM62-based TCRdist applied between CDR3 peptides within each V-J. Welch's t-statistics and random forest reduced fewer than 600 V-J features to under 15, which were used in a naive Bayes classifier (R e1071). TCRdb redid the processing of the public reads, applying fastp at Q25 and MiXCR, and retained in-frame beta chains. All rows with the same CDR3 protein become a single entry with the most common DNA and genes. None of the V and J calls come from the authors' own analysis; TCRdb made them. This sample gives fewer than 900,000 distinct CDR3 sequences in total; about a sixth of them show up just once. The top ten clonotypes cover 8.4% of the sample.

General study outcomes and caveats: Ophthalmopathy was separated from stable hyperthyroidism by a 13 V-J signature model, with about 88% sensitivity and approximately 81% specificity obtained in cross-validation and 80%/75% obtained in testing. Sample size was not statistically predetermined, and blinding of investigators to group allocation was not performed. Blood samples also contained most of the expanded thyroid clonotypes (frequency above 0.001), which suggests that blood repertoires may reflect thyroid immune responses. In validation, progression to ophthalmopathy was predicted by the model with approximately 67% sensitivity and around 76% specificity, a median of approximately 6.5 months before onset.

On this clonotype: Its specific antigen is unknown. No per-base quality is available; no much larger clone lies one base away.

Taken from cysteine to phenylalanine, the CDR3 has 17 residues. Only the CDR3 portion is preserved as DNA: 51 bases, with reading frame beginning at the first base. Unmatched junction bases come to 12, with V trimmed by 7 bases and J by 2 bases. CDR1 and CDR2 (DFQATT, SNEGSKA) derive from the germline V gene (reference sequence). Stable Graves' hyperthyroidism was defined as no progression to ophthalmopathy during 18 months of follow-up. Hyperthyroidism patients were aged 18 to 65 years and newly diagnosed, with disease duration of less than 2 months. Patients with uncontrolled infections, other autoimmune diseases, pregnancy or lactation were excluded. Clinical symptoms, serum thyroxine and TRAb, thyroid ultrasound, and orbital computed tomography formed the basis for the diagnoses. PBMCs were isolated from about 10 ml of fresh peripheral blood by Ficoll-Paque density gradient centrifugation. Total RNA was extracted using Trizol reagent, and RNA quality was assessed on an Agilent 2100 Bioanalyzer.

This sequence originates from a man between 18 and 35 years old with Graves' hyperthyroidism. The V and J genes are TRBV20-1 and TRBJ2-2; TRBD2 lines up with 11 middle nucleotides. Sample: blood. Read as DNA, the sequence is TGCAGTGGGAAGGCACTAGCGGGAGCTCGAAACACCGGGGAGCTGTTTTTT. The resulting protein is CSGKALAGARNTGELFF.